The 31 T cell receptor beta chains below all came from one sample that was sequenced in a study of identical twins. TCRdb used MiXCR to reprocess the 5' RACE reads, holding one entry per CDR3 protein. The sample gives approximately 630,000 distinct CDR3 sequences, around 7.4% of which show up once; over 1.5% is in the top ten. These data are also associated with another study on yellow fever vaccine responses in identical twins.

Specimen: PBMCs. These receptors were collected from a woman in her late teens or twenties in good health.

This clonotype has ten or more counts. The rearrangement joins TRBV27 to TRBJ2-2; TRBD1 matches 7 bases. The CDR3 consists of 15 residues. Germline V lookup: CDR1 MNHEY, CDR2 SMNVEV (reference sequence). V lost 6 bases, J lost 3 bases, and 7 bases stayed unmatched. Here the CDR3 DNA reads TGTGCCAGCAGGGTGGGACAGAGACACACCGGGGAGCTGTTTTTT. It is translated as CASRVGQRHTGELFF.

Note on this clonotype: A much larger clone lies a single base off, so this may be a read error. The chain has TRBV12-3 or TRBV12-4 and TRBJ1-1; TRBD1 agrees at 7 bases. The CDR3 covers 15 residues. The DNA for the CDR3 is TGTGCCAGCAGTTTACGGGGGACAGCTAACACTGAAGCTCTCTTT. Its translation: CASSLRGTANTEALF.

This clonotype occurred a few times. The rearrangement joins TRBV4-1 to TRBJ2-1; 10 bases fit TRBD2. The CDR3 runs 16 residues. Trimming at V came to 1 base and at J to 9 bases, leaving 9 bases not matched to a gene. CDR1 MGHRA and CDR2 YSYEKL come from the germline V gene. The CDR3 region is CASSQAPGLASGEQFF. CDR3 in DNA: TGCGCCAGCAGCCAAGCTCCGGGACTAGCGTCTGGTGAGCAGTTCTTC.

This clonotype occurred many times. The V call is TRBV4-1, the J call TRBJ1-1, with D possibly matching TRBD1 (6 bases). Trimming took 4 bases from V and 1 from J, leaving 13 bases between them. Germline V gene data show CDR1 as MGHRA and CDR2 as YSYEKL. The CDR3 runs 15 residues. CDR3 DNA: TGCGCCAGCAGCCGGGACCGGGACAAGAACACTGAAGCTTTCTTT. Protein: CASSRDRDKNTEAFF.

This clonotype has at least ten counts. The chain is built from TRBV29-1 and TRBJ2-1, with D tentatively TRBD1 (5 bases). CDR1 is SQVTM and CDR2 is ANQGSEA in the germline V gene. V dropped 0 bases and J dropped 7 bases, with 10 bases sitting between them. This CDR3 is 13 amino acids long. The CDR3 DNA reads TGCAGCGTTGAAGAGGGCAGGGTTAATGAGCAGTTCTTC. This codes for CSVEEGRVNEQFF.

The V gene is TRBV2, the J gene TRBJ2-1; TRBD1 or TRBD2 may be the D gene (5 bases each). Looked up from germline, CDR1 is SNHLY and CDR2 is FYNNEI. This CDR3 is 15 amino acids long. Trimming stripped 7 bases from V and 1 base from J, with 14 bases between. CDR3 in DNA: TGTGCCAGCAATGGGGCGGGCGCTTCCTACAATGAGCAGTTCTTC. Protein: CASNGAGASYNEQFF.

In its sample, this clonotype was seen many times. The rearrangement links TRBV20-1 to TRBJ1-1; maybe TRBD1 (5 bases). Germline V gives CDR1 DFQATT, CDR2 SNEGSKA (reference sequence). Trimming stripped 3 bases from V and 2 bases from J, with 7 bases between. The CDR3 length is 12 residues. CDR3 sequence (DNA): TGCAGTGCTAGGGGGGGAAACACTGAAGCTTTCTTT. Translating it yields CSARGGNTEAFF.

The CDR3 bases are TGTGCCAGCTCACCTGATCGCCCAGGGGGCGTAGAGGCCTATGGCTACACCTTC. This encodes CASSPDRPGGVEAYGYTF. The rearrangement joins TRBV18 to TRBJ1-2; 8 nucleotides align to TRBD1. V gave up 3 bases and J gave up 4 bases; unmatched junction bases: 16. Germline CDR1 KGHSH, CDR2 LQKENI. The CDR3 has 18 amino acids. Using reference TRBV18 and TRBJ1-2 for the parts outside the CDR3, the full variable domain is NAGVMQNPRHLVRRRGQEARLRCSPMKGHSHVYWYRQLPEEGLKFMVYLQKENIIDESGMPKERFSAEFPKEGPSILRIQQVVRGDSAAYFCASSPDRPGGVEAYGYTFGSGTRLTVV.

This clonotype came up a few times. V and J are TRBV11-3 and TRBJ2-1; 7 bases match TRBD2. Germline V gives CDR1 SGHNT, CDR2 YENEEA. This CDR3 has 15 residues. V lost 4 bases, J lost 6 bases, and 9 bases stayed unmatched. DNA of the CDR3: TGTGCCAGCAGCTCCGCGGACACGGGGGGCAATGAGCAGTTCTTC. Translation: CASSSADTGGNEQFF.

The chain couples TRBV6-1 to TRBJ2-5; TRBD1 is a possible D gene (6 bases). The V gene's germline CDR1 is MNHNS and CDR2 SASEGT. Trimming removed 5 bases from V and 3 bases from J, with 19 bases in between. The CDR3 consists of 16 residues. The CDR3 nucleotides are TGTGCCAGCAGTAATAACAGGGTCGCAAGAGAAGAGACCCAGTACTTC. Its translation: CASSNNRVAREETQYF.

This chain uses TRBV11-2 with TRBJ2-2; 9 bases fit TRBD1. Germline CDR1 reads SGHAT; CDR2 reads FQNNGV. After removal of 3 bases from V and 6 bases from J, the junction contained 2 bases not matched to a gene. This CDR3 has 14 amino acids. CDR3 DNA sequence: TGTGCCAGCAGCTTCGGACAGGGGTCCGGGGAGCTGTTTTTT. Translation: CASSFGQGSGELFF.

The table lists this clonotype with many counts. The rearrangement joins TRBV10-3 to TRBJ2-1, with 8 bases aligning to TRBD1. Germline V CDR1 and CDR2: ENHRY, SYGVKD. This CDR3 has 13 amino acids. The J segment lost 7 bases and the V segment lost 5 bases, leaving 4 bases of the junction unmatched. This CDR3 is CAISKDRDNEQFF. In DNA, the CDR3 is TGTGCCATCAGTAAGGACAGGGATAATGAGCAGTTCTTC.

The chain links TRBV7-8 to TRBJ2-2; D unclear. Germline V gene data show CDR1 as SGHVS and CDR2 as FQNEAQ. The CDR3 loop spans 13 amino acids. V was shortened by 4 bases and J by 8 bases, with 11 bases between the two germline ends. The CDR3 is CASSSISSGELFF. Written as DNA, the CDR3 is TGTGCCAGCAGCTCAATCTCCTCAGGGGAGCTGTTTTTT.

At least ten counts were recorded for this clonotype. The chain uses TRBV3-1 and TRBJ2-2, with a possible D match to TRBD1 (5 bases). The V gene's germline CDR1 is LGHDT and CDR2 YNNKEL (reference sequence). The CDR3 covers 13 residues. V gave up 4 bases and J gave up 7 bases, with 10 bases separating them. CDR3 coding DNA: TGTGCCAGCAGCCGCAGGGTGGTCGGGGAGCTGTTTTTT. Translation gives CASSRRVVGELFF.

This clonotype was counted between two and nine times. The V and J genes are TRBV7-2 and TRBJ2-1; 9 nucleotides match TRBD2. Looked up from germline, CDR1 is SGHTA and CDR2 is FQGNSA. The junction had 9 bases not matched to a gene; V was cut back by 2 bases and J by 7 bases. This CDR3 comprises 16 residues. Here the CDR3 reads CASSLFGRGGDNEQFF. CDR3 in DNA: TGTGCCAGCAGCTTATTTGGGCGGGGGGGCGATAATGAGCAGTTCTTC.

This clonotype was seen ten or more times. The chain couples TRBV24-1 to TRBJ1-5; 8 bases align to TRBD1. The CDR3 length is 15 residues. CDR1 and CDR2 (germline): KGHDR, SFDVKD. After removal of 5 bases from V and 4 bases from J, the junction contained 6 bases not matched to a gene. The CDR3 is CATSAADRGNQPQHF. CDR3 sequence (DNA): TGTGCCACCAGTGCCGCTGACAGGGGAAATCAGCCCCAGCATTTT.

This clonotype has a handful of counts. The chain recombines TRBV9 with TRBJ2-2; 9 nucleotides line up with TRBD1. The V gene's germline CDR1 is SGDLS and CDR2 YYNGEE. The V gene end was trimmed by 0 bases and the J gene end by 4 bases; junction bases not matched to a gene: 4. The CDR3 consists of 16 residues. The CDR3, as DNA: TGTGCCAGCAGCGTAGGGGGACAGGGTAGCACCGGGGAGCTGTTTTTT. Protein sequence: CASSVGGQGSTGELFF.

This clonotype was picked up a small number of times. V usage is TRBV28 and J usage is TRBJ2-7, with D tentatively TRBD2 (5 bases). V shed 4 bases and J shed 3 bases, with 19 bases lying between them. From germline, CDR1 is MDHEN and CDR2 SYDVKM. CDR3 length: 16 amino acids. CDR3 bases: TGTGCCAGCAGTTCCGGCGGGCAAGTCCCCCTCTACGAGCAGTACTTC. Translation gives CASSSGGQVPLYEQYF. The whole variable domain, filled in from reference TRBV28 and TRBJ2-7, reads DVKVTQSSRYLVKRTGEKVFLECVQDMDHENMFWYRQDPGLGLRLIYFSYDVKMKEKGDIPEGYSVSREKKERFSLILESASTNQTSMYLCASSSGGQVPLYEQYFGPGTRLTVT.

The V call is TRBV3-1, the J call TRBJ2-7; the D is unclear. CDR1 and CDR2 (germline): LGHDT, YNNKEL (reference sequence). The CDR3 is made up of 15 amino acids. V dropped 0 bases and J dropped 1 base, with 10 bases sitting between them. The CDR3 here is CASSQDLTVSYEQYF. The CDR3 DNA reads TGTGCCAGCAGCCAAGATTTGACTGTTTCCTACGAGCAGTACTTC.

The chain links TRBV12-3 or TRBV12-4 to TRBJ2-1; 7 positions match TRBD2. Trimming took 7 bases from V and 0 from J; bases not matched to a gene: 6. The CDR3 has 15 residues. CDR3: CASNLRTSSYNEQFF. CDR3 coding DNA: TGTGCCAGCAATCTACGGACTAGCTCCTACAATGAGCAGTTCTTC.

This clonotype has more than one count but fewer than ten. The V and J genes are TRBV5-5 and TRBJ2-7; 10 bases align to TRBD2. Germline CDR1 is SGHKS and CDR2 is YYEKEE (reference sequence). The V segment lost 6 bases and the J segment 3 bases; nucleotides outside the gene matches: 6. CDR3 length: 14 amino acids. The CDR3 protein is CASNPSGSFYEQYF. The CDR3 coding sequence is TGTGCCAGCAACCCTAGCGGGAGTTTCTACGAGCAGTACTTC.

Only a few counts were recorded for this clonotype. This sequence joins TRBV3-1 and TRBJ1-2, with D hard to call. Germline loops: CDR1 LGHDT, CDR2 YNNKEL (reference sequence). The CDR3 spans 12 residues. Trimming stripped 0 bases from V and 8 bases from J, with 7 bases between. The CDR3 loop reads CASSQDLSGYTF. CDR3 nucleotides: TGTGCCAGCAGCCAAGATCTATCAGGCTACACCTTC.

V and J are TRBV4-1 and TRBJ2-1, with D uncertain. CDR3 length equals 16 residues. Per germline, CDR1 MGHRA and CDR2 YSYEKL. V was shortened by 2 bases and J by 0 bases, with 11 bases between the two germline ends. The chain's CDR3 is CASSQPRSSSYNEQFF. DNA of the CDR3: TGCGCCAGCAGCCAACCTCGGTCGAGCTCCTACAATGAGCAGTTCTTC.

This clonotype has only a few counts. The V and J genes are TRBV5-1 and TRBJ2-1, with 7 positions matching TRBD1. Germline V CDR1 and CDR2: SGHRS, YFSETQ. J gave up 1 base and V 8 bases, and 12 bases lay outside the gene matches. This CDR3 is built from 16 residues. The CDR3 sequence is CASVPIPGQSYNEQFF. For the CDR3, the DNA is TGCGCCAGTGTGCCTATCCCGGGACAGTCCTACAATGAGCAGTTCTTC.

The chain couples TRBV7-9 to TRBJ1-2, with D possibly being TRBD1 (5 bases). This CDR3 is 16 amino acids long. CDR1 and CDR2 (germline): SEHNR, FQNEAQ (reference sequence). V gave up 8 bases and J gave up 0 bases, with 19 bases separating them. CDR3 loop: CASSRGILGTNYGYTF. The CDR3 nucleotides read TGTGCCAGCTCCCGGGGGATCTTGGGGACTAACTATGGCTACACCTTC.

This clonotype has at least ten counts. The rearrangement links TRBV27 to TRBJ2-1; no reliable D call. The CDR3 has 12 residues. Germline CDR1 is MNHEY and CDR2 is SMNVEV (reference sequence). Trimming shortened V by 0 bases and J by 7 bases, and 4 bases separated the two germline ends. In DNA, the CDR3 is TGTGCCAGCAGTTTATCGACGAATGAGCAGTTCTTC. Its translation: CASSLSTNEQFF.

The J gene is TRBJ1-2, the V gene TRBV5-1, with 7 positions matching TRBD1. Unmatched junction bases numbered 8, after V lost 7 bases and J lost 8 bases. Germline CDR1 is SGHRS and CDR2 is YFSETQ. The CDR3 consists of 12 residues. Here the CDR3 DNA reads TGCGCCAGCCGAGGTGGGACAGACGGCTACACCTTC. Its protein is CASRGGTDGYTF.

This clonotype has a single count. The chain links TRBV12-3 or TRBV12-4 to TRBJ2-1; 7 nucleotides align to TRBD2. The trim removed 7 bases at V and 6 bases at J, leaving 9 bases unmatched. The CDR3 totals 14 residues. CDR3 coding DNA: TGTGCCAGCATCCAGACCTGGGGGGGCAATGAGCAGTTCTTC. This gives the protein CASIQTWGGNEQFF.

There are many counts of this clonotype. The chain uses TRBV2 and TRBJ1-5, with D possibly matching TRBD1 (6 bases). This CDR3 region has 16 residues. The V and J ends lost 6 bases and 5 bases respectively, with 20 bases between them. The germline CDR1 and CDR2 sequences are SNHLY and FYNNEI. CDR3 loop: CASRPPGQRSYQPQHF. The DNA for the CDR3 is TGTGCCAGCAGACCCCCGGGACAACGATCCTATCAGCCCCAGCATTTT.

V gene TRBV24-1 combines with J gene TRBJ1-5; 8 nucleotides agree with TRBD1. V was pared by 2 bases and J by 4 bases, with 6 bases of the junction left unmatched. The CDR3 consists of 16 residues. CDR1 is KGHDR, CDR2 SFDVKD, per germline. In nucleotides, the CDR3 is TGTGCCACCAGTGATTCGACAGGGGACGGGAATCAGCCCCAGCATTTT. It specifies CATSDSTGDGNQPQHF.

This clonotype has ten or more counts. This chain uses TRBV7-6 with TRBJ2-2; either TRBD1 or TRBD2 may supply D (6 bases each). The CDR3 loop spans 16 amino acids. Germline CDR1 reads SGHVS; CDR2 reads FNYEAQ. With 0 bases removed from V and 3 bases from J, the gap between germline ends came to 11 bases. Here the CDR3 reads CASSLAGGSYTGELFF. DNA for the CDR3: TGTGCCAGCAGCTTAGCGGGGGGCTCTTACACCGGGGAGCTGTTTTTT. The full variable domain, rest sourced from reference TRBV7-6 and TRBJ2-2, is GAGVSQSPRYKVTKRGQDVALRCDPISGHVSLYWYRQALGQGPEFLTYFNYEAQQDKSGLPNDRFSAERPEGSISTLTIQRTEQRDSAMYRCASSLAGGSYTGELFFGEGSRLTVL.